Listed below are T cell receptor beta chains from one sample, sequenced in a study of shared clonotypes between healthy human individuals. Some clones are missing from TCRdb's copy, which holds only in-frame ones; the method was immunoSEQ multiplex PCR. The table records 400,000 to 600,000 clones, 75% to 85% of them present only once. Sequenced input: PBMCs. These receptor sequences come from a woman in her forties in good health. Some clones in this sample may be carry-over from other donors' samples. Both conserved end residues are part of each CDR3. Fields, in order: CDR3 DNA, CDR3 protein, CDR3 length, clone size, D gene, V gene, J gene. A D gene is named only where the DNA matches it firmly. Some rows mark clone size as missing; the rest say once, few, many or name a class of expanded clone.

DNA: TGTGCCAGTAGTAGGGACAGCTACTACGAGCAGTACTTC
CDR3: CASSRDSYYEQYF
length: 13
size: few
D: TRBD1
V: TRBV19
J: TRBJ2-7

DNA: TGCGCCAGCAGGGGAGTAGCGGGAGGCTCAGATACGCAGTATTTT
CDR3: CASRGVAGGSDTQYF
length: 15
size: -
D: TRBD2
V: TRBV5-1
J: TRBJ2-3

DNA: TGTGCCAGCAGTACCAACGGGGACGGTCCCTCGAACGAGCAGTACTTC
CDR3: CASSTNGDGPSNEQYF
length: 16
size: -
D: -
V: TRBV28
J: TRBJ2-7

DNA: TGCGCCAGCAGTGAAGTCGGGACAGGGAGGACAGATACGCAGTATTTT
CDR3: CASSEVGTGRTDTQYF
length: 16
size: -
D: TRBD1
V: TRBV10-1
J: TRBJ2-3

DNA: TGTGCCAGCAGCGTGGGACAGGCGTCCGGGGAGCTGTTTTTT
CDR3: CASSVGQASGELFF
length: 14
size: -
D: TRBD1
V: TRBV14
J: TRBJ2-2

DNA: TGTGCCAGCAGTGGAAGGGATATGAACACTGAAGCTTTCTTT
CDR3: CASSGRDMNTEAFF
length: 14
size: once
D: -
V: TRBV2
J: TRBJ1-1

DNA: TGTGCCAGCAGCCTAGGGTTTTGGGAGACCCAGTACTTC
CDR3: CASSLGFWETQYF
length: 13
size: -
D: -
V: TRBV7-2
J: TRBJ2-5

DNA: TGTGCCAGCAGCCAGGACAGCAACTATGGCTACACCTTC
CDR3: CASSQDSNYGYTF
length: 13
size: -
D: -
V: TRBV7-9
J: TRBJ1-2

DNA: TGTGCCAGCTCACCAAGCGGGACGAACACCGGGGAGCTGTTTTTT
CDR3: CASSPSGTNTGELFF
length: 15
size: many
D: TRBD2
V: TRBV18
J: TRBJ2-2

DNA: TGTGCCAGCAGCTTAGCGGGGTTCGGGGGCCTGAGTGGCTACACCTTC
CDR3: CASSLAGFGGLSGYTF
length: 16
size: -
D: -
V: TRBV11-1
J: TRBJ1-2

DNA: TGTGCCAGCAGAACGGGACTAGCGGGAGTAAGGGAGCAGTTCTTC
CDR3: CASRTGLAGVREQFF
length: 15
size: -
D: TRBD2
V: TRBV11-2
J: TRBJ2-1

DNA: TGTGCCAGTAGTATAGGCTCACTAGCGGCTAGCACAGATACGCAGTATTTT
CDR3: CASSIGSLAASTDTQYF
length: 17
size: -
D: TRBD2
V: TRBV19
J: TRBJ2-3

DNA: TGTGCCAGTGCGGCAGGGGGAGACAATGAGCAGTTCTTC
CDR3: CASAAGGDNEQFF
length: 13
size: -
D: TRBD1
V: TRBV19
J: TRBJ2-1

DNA: TGTGCCAGCAGCTTAAAACAGAACACCGGGGAGCTGTTTTTT
CDR3: CASSLKQNTGELFF
length: 14
size: -
D: -
V: TRBV7-9
J: TRBJ2-2

DNA: TGTGCCAGCAGCTTGAAAGTGGGGCCGGGACAGAAAGAGACCCAGTACTTC
CDR3: CASSLKVGPGQKETQYF
length: 17
size: -
D: TRBD1
V: TRBV5-4
J: TRBJ2-5

DNA: TGTGCCAGTAGTCGACAGGGGACAAACACTGAAGCTTTCTTT
CDR3: CASSRQGTNTEAFF
length: 14
size: -
D: TRBD1
V: TRBV19
J: TRBJ1-1

DNA: TGTGCCAGCTCACCCTCCGGGACAGGGGGCGGTCAGCCCCAGCATTTT
CDR3: CASSPSGTGGGQPQHF
length: 16
size: -
D: TRBD1
V: TRBV18
J: TRBJ1-5

DNA: TGTGCCAGCCGCGGGTTCCCCTACGAGCAGTACTTC
CDR3: CASRGFPYEQYF
length: 12
size: -
D: -
V: TRBV28
J: TRBJ2-7

DNA: TGTGCCAGCTCACCATCGGGACAGGGTAACGCTGAAGCTTTCTTT
CDR3: CASSPSGQGNAEAFF
length: 15
size: -
D: TRBD1
V: TRBV18
J: TRBJ1-1

DNA: TGCGCCAGCAGTATAGGGACCAACTATGGCTACACCTTC
CDR3: CASSIGTNYGYTF
length: 13
size: -
D: -
V: TRBV10-2
J: TRBJ1-2

DNA: TGTGCCAGCAGCCCTCTTGGGGCCACATCCGGGGAGCTGTTTTTT
CDR3: CASSPLGATSGELFF
length: 15
size: -
D: -
V: TRBV7-8
J: TRBJ2-2

DNA: TGTGCCAGCAGCGCGAGCGGAGGGGGGGATGAGCAGTTCTTC
CDR3: CASSASGGGDEQFF
length: 14
size: -
D: -
V: TRBV7-7
J: TRBJ2-1

DNA: TGTGCCAGCAGCTTAGAGGGCCTCACGGGGGAGCAGTACTTC
CDR3: CASSLEGLTGEQYF
length: 14
size: -
D: -
V: TRBV7-2
J: TRBJ2-7

DNA: TGTGCCTGGAGTAGGGGCCAGCAGCCCCAGCATTTT
CDR3: CAWSRGQQPQHF
length: 12
size: -
D: -
V: TRBV30
J: TRBJ1-5

DNA: TGTGCCACCAGGGACAGGGGGCCTTACACCGGGGAGCTGTTTTTT
CDR3: CATRDRGPYTGELFF
length: 15
size: -
D: TRBD1
V: TRBV27
J: TRBJ2-2

DNA: TGTGCCAGCAGCTTGCCGGATTCCTACGAGCAGTACTTC
CDR3: CASSLPDSYEQYF
length: 13
size: -
D: -
V: TRBV5-6
J: TRBJ2-7

DNA: TGTGCCAGTAGTGGAGGCATTCACTATGGCTACACCTTC
CDR3: CASSGGIHYGYTF
length: 13
size: few
D: -
V: TRBV19
J: TRBJ1-2

DNA: TGTGCCAGCAGTTACGGGGGAATGGGCGAGCAGTACTTC
CDR3: CASSYGGMGEQYF
length: 13
size: -
D: -
V: TRBV6-5
J: TRBJ2-7

DNA: TGTGCCAGTAGATCATGGGGCATTTATGGCTACACCTTC
CDR3: CASRSWGIYGYTF
length: 13
size: -
D: -
V: TRBV19
J: TRBJ1-2

DNA: TGTGCCAGCAGCCCTCAGGTAGCGGGCGGATACAATGAGCAGTTCTTC
CDR3: CASSPQVAGGYNEQFF
length: 16
size: -
D: TRBD2
V: TRBV5-4
J: TRBJ2-1

DNA: TGTGCCAGTACTACCACCTACGAGCAGTACTTC
CDR3: CASTTTYEQYF
length: 11
size: once
D: -
V: TRBV19
J: TRBJ2-7